Detailed here is one T cell receptor beta chain. Germline values: CDR1 SNHLY, CDR2 FYNNEI. V dropped 8 bases and J dropped 4 bases, with 15 bases sitting between them. CDR3 length equals 13 residues. This entry comes from a study of PD-L1 blockade in urothelial cancer. Across the study: The year 2014 saw patients start atezolizumab, 1,200 mg intravenously every 3 weeks. Patients' histories included 0 to 3 prior chemotherapy regimens. Blood samples contained a median about 150,000 T cells.

Samples were collected from each patient before treatment and during treatment. Each patient gave between 1 and 8 of them in total. Sequencing used immunoSEQ multiplex PCR; TCRdb keeps in-frame clones, though not all of them. The table records roughly 100,000 clones, over 75% of them present only once. The TCR comes from a man over 45 with urothelial cancer. The chain is built from TRBV2 and TRBJ2-7; D might be TRBD1 (5 bases). The starting material was PBMCs, obtained around atezolizumab (anti-PD-L1) treatment. The CDR3: CASCEDIRYEQYF. CDR3 nucleotides: TGTGCCAGCTGCGAGGACATCCGATACGAGCAGTACTTC.